The clone carrying this T cell receptor (beta chain) was recorded many times. Antigen specificity is unknown. Both iRepertoire HTBI primers and Arm-PCR of CDR3 regions were used to build the TCR beta libraries. One entry per CDR3 protein results from TCRdb running MiXCR on the multiplex PCR reads. The repertoire has around 250,000 distinct CDR3 sequences, about 18% of them found once; the top ten carry about 15%. Trimming removed 2 bases at V and 8 bases at J, with 15 bases between. Per the germline V gene, CDR1 is MNHEY and CDR2 is SVGAGI. The CDR3 is 15 amino acids. Sample time point: newly diagnosed GD, antithyroid drugs for less than 3 months. After RNA was extracted from PBMCs, the TCR library was made from it. The data derive from a study of regulatory T cells in long-lasting Graves disease. Looking at the study overall: Antithyroid drug use was under 3 months in newly diagnosed Graves' patients.

Notes on the study in general: Persistent disease showed a preference for TRBV28, TRBJ1-2 and TRBJ2-5.

The sample was also linked to a second study, of T cells in Graves' hyperthyroidism and ophthalmopathy.

V gene TRBV6-5 combines with J gene TRBJ1-4; D unclear. The sequencing here drew on peripheral blood mononuclear cells (PBMCs), taken at new diagnosis, from a patient treated with antithyroid drugs. The TCR sequence derives from a woman aged 30 to 39 with Graves disease. This CDR3 is CASSYQNSLPEKLFF. In DNA form, the CDR3 reads TGTGCCAGCAGTTACCAGAACAGCCTCCCAGAAAAACTGTTTTTT.